This T cell receptor (beta chain) was observed in a study of blood T cell repertoires in COVID-19. The wider study: Both acute and convalescent COVID-19 samples were obtained from the United States, Italy and Spain. Nucleic acid was either cDNA or gDNA, and it came from T cells, B-cell-depleted T cells, or PBMCs.

As handled by the study authors: Reference gene primer amplification gave estimated nucleated cell counts. Generated by immunoSEQ multiplex PCR, the TCRdb table keeps only in-frame clones and is missing some. V, J and clone size were drawn from that table, and D and trimming were deduced from the DNA. The table includes fewer than 250,000 clones, 86% detected once. The junction had 4 bases not matched to a gene; V was cut back by 6 bases and J by 3 bases. The CDR3 has 14 amino acids. Per the germline V gene, CDR1 is LNHDA and CDR2 is SQIVND (reference sequence). This sequence was found in a woman aged 50 to 60 with acute or convalescent COVID-19. The chain has TRBV19 and TRBJ2-7; 11 positions agree with TRBD1. The sample was peripheral blood. CDR3 in DNA: TGTGCCAGTAGCTTGGACAGGGGGCACTACGAGCAGTACTTC. Protein product: CASSLDRGHYEQYF.